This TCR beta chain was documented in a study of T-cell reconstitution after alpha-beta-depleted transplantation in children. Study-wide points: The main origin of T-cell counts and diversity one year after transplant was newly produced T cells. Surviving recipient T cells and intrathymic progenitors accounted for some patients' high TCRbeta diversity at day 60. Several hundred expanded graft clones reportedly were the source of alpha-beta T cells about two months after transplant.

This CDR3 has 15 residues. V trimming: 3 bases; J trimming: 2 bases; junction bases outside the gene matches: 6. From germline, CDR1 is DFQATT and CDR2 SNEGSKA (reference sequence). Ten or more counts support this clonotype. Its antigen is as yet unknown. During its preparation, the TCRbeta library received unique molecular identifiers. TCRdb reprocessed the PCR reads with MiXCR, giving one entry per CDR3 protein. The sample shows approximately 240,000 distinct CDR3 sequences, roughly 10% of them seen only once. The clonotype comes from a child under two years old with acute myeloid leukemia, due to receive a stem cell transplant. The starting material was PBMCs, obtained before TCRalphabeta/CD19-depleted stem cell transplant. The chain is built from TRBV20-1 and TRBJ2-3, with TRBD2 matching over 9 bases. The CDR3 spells CSARGGLASTDTQYF. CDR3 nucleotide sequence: TGCAGTGCTAGGGGGGGACTAGCTTCCACAGATACGCAGTATTTT.